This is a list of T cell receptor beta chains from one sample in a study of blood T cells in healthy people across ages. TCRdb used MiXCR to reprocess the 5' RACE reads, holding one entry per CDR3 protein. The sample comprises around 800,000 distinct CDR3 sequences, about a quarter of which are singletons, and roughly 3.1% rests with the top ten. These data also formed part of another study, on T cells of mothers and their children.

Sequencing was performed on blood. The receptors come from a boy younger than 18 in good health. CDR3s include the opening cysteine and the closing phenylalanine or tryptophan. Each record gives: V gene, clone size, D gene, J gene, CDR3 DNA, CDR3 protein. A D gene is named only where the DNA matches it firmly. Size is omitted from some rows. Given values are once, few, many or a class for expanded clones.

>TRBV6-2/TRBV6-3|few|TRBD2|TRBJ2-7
TGTGCCTGCTGTCGACGGGGGGTTTACGAGCAGTACTTC
CACCRRGVYEQYF
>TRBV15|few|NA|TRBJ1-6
TGTGCCACCAGCAGAGAGATCGTGTCACCCCTCCACTTT
CATSREIVSPLHF
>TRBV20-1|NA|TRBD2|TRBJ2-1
TGCAGTGCTAGGGGACTAGCGGACGTCAATGAGCAGTTCTTC
CSARGLADVNEQFF
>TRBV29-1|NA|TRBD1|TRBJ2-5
TGCAGCGGGAAACAGGGGAAAGAGACCCAGTACTTC
CSGKQGKETQYF
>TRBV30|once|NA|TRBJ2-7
TGTGCCTGGAGTAGGAACTACTACGAGCAGTACTTC
CAWSRNYYEQYF
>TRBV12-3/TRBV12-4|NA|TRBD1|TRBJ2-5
TGTGCCAGCAGGTGGACAGGGGGTTTACAGACCCAGTACTTC
CASRWTGGLQTQYF
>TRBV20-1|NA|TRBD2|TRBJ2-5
TGCAGTGCTAGACTAGCGGGGGCCCTCGGGGAGACCCAGTACTTC
CSARLAGALGETQYF
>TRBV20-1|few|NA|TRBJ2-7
TGCAGTGCTTCAAGAGGACCCTACGAGCAGTACTTC
CSASRGPYEQYF
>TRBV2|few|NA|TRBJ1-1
TGTGCCAGCAACGACGGGACACGGGGCATGAGTACTGAAGCTTTCTTT
CASNDGTRGMSTEAFF
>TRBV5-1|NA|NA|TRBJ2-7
TGCGCCAGCAGCTTGAAAAGGGCCCCCTACGAGCAGTACTTC
CASSLKRAPYEQYF
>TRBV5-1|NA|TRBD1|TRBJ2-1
TGCGCCAGCAGCCCAATGGCAACCGGGACAGGGTACAATGAGCAGTTCTTC
CASSPMATGTGYNEQFF
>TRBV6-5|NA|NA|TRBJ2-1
TGTGCCAGCAGTTACGACGATTACAATGAGCAGTTCTTC
CASSYDDYNEQFF
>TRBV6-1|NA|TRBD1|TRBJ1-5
TGTGCCAGCAGTGAAGGCGCGGGGACAGGGGGACAGCCCCAGCATTTT
CASSEGAGTGGQPQHF
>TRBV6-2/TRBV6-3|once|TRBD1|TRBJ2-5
TGTGCCAGCACCTCCTTCGGGACAGGGGTAAAGACCCAGTACTTC
CASTSFGTGVKTQYF
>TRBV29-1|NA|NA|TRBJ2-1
TGCAGCGTTGAAGGGCAGGACAAGAATGGGCAGTTCTTC
CSVEGQDKNGQFF
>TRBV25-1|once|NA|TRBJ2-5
TGTGCCAGCAGTGAATATAATGGGGAGACCCAGTACTTC
CASSEYNGETQYF
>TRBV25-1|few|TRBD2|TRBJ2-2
TGTGCCAGCAGGTCTGGGACTAGCGGGGCCGAGGCCGGGGAGCTGTTTTTT
CASRSGTSGAEAGELFF
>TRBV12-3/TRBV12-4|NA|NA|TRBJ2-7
TGTGCCAGCAGTTTAAGGGGATGGGAGGACGAGCAGTACTTC
CASSLRGWEDEQYF
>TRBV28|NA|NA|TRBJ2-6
TGTGCCAGCAGTTTGTGGGATGGGGCCAACGTCCTGACTTTC
CASSLWDGANVLTF
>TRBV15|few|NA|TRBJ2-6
TGTGCCACCAGCAGGGAATATCCACTCAGGGACTCTGGGGCCAACGTCCTGACTTTC
CATSREYPLRDSGANVLTF
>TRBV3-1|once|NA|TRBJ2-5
TGTGCCAGCAGCCAAGTTTCACAGGAAGAGACCCAGTACTTC
CASSQVSQEETQYF
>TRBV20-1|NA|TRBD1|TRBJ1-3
TGCAGTGCTAGTTGGACAGGGGGAAACACCATATATTTT
CSASWTGGNTIYF
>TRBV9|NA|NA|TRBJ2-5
TGTGCCAGCAGCGCCCGCGGGGGCCCGCAAGAGACCCAGTACTTC
CASSARGGPQETQYF
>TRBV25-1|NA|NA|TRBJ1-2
TGTGCCAGCAGTCCGCCTGGTTTCTATGGCTACACCTTC
CASSPPGFYGYTF
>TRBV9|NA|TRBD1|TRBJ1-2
TGTGCCAGCAGCCTCACCGGACAGGGGGCCTCTGGCTACACCTTC
CASSLTGQGASGYTF
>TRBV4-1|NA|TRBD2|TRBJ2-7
TGCGCCAGCAGCCAAGAACTAGCGGGGTTGTCCTACGAGCAGTACTTC
CASSQELAGLSYEQYF
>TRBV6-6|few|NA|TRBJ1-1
TGTGCCACCACCCGGGGCGGCGGAGCTCTCACTGAAGCTTTCTTT
CATTRGGGALTEAFF
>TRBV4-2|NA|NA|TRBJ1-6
TGTGCCAGCAGCCAAGATGCAAATTCACCCCTCCACTTT
CASSQDANSPLHF
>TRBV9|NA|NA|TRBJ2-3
TGTGCCAGCAGCGTAGTAGGCCAACCCGATACGCAGTATTTT
CASSVVGQPDTQYF
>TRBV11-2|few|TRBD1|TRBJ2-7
TGTGCCAGCACCCCGGGACAGGGGGTCTACGAGCAGTACTTC
CASTPGQGVYEQYF
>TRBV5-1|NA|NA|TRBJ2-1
TGCGCCAGCAGCCCGAGGGGGGCCGGCGACAATGAGCAGTTCTTC
CASSPRGAGDNEQFF
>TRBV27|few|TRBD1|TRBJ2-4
TGTGCCAGCAGCCCCTCCACAGGGGGGACGTATATTCAGTACTTC
CASSPSTGGTYIQYF
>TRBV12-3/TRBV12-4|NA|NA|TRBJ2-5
TGTGCCAGCAGTCCGTCCTGGGGTGAAGGAGAGACCCAGTACTTC
CASSPSWGEGETQYF
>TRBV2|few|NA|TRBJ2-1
TGTGCCAGCAGTGCTCGGAGGAGGGATGAGCAGTTCTTC
CASSARRRDEQFF
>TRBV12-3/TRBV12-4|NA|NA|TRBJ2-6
TGTGCCGGCAGTTTAACCGGCGGCGGGGCCAACGTCCTGACTTTC
CAGSLTGGGANVLTF
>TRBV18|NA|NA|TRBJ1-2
TGTGCCAGCTCACGGTCAGGGGTCAGCTACGGCTACACCTTC
CASSRSGVSYGYTF
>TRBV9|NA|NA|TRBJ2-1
TGTGCCAGCAGCCCTCGGGAAGGGTTCAATGAGCAGTTCTTC
CASSPREGFNEQFF
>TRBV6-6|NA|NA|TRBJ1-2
TGTGCCAGCAGTTACAGTTCGGTGGCGGAAGTACTCCCTGGCTACACCTTC
CASSYSSVAEVLPGYTF
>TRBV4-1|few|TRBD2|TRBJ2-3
TGCGCCAGCAGCCATCCACCTGCTAGCGGGGGACCTGGGACGCAGTATTTT
CASSHPPASGGPGTQYF
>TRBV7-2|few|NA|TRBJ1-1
TGTGCCAGCAGACCCGAGCCGGGGGGTATCACTGAAGCTTTCTTT
CASRPEPGGITEAFF
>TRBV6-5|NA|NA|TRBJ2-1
TGTGCCAGCAGGGACGCCTGGGGCGCGGATAATGAGCAGTTCTTC
CASRDAWGADNEQFF
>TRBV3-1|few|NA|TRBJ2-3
TGTGCCAGCAGCACGGGGACTCGCACAGATACGCAGTATTTT
CASSTGTRTDTQYF
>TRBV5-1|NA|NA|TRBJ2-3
TGCGCCAGCAGCACCTCAAGCCCAGATACGCAGTATTTT
CASSTSSPDTQYF
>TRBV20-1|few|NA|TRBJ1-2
TGCAGTGCTAGTCCATTTGGGACATTACACTATGGCTACACCTTC
CSASPFGTLHYGYTF
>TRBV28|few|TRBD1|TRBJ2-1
TGTGCCAGCAGTGCCCAGTTTCCCGCGACAGGGGATATAGTCTCGCCCGTCTACAATGAGCAGTTCTTC
CASSAQFPATGDIVSPVYNEQFF